Below, 15 T cell receptor beta chains from the same sample are listed, as sequenced in a study of pediatric ulcerative colitis. Profiled with immunoSEQ multiplex PCR; TCRdb holds only in-frame clones, not every one. The sample yields approximately 10,000 clones, around 90% seen once. What was sequenced was blood. The receptors stem from a girl aged 5-17 years with moderate ulcerative colitis.

The chain has TRBV7-2 and TRBJ2-7; D is undetermined. V was cut by 8 bases and J by 3 bases, with 14 bases left in between. The CDR3 is 13 amino acids. Germline CDR1 and CDR2: SGHTA and FQGNSA. The CDR3: CASAPPDYYEQYF. CDR3 bases: TGTGCCAGCGCCCCGCCCGATTACTACGAGCAGTACTTC.

The genes are TRBV28 and TRBJ2-1; 11 bases match TRBD2. This CDR3 has 17 amino acids. Looked up from germline, CDR1 is MDHEN and CDR2 is SYDVKM. V lost 2 bases, J lost 1 base, and 4 bases stayed unmatched. The CDR3 sequence: CASSLEIAGGSYNEQFF. CDR3 in DNA: TGTGCCAGCAGTTTAGAAATAGCGGGAGGGTCCTACAATGAGCAGTTCTTC.

V usage is TRBV28 and J usage is TRBJ2-1; 7 nucleotides agree with TRBD2. CDR1 is MDHEN, CDR2 SYDVKM, per germline. The CDR3 contains 14 residues. Unmatched junction bases numbered 7, after V lost 4 bases and J lost 7 bases. CDR3 sequence (DNA): TGTGCCAGCAGTTCGGCGGGGGTAAGAAATGAGCAGTTCTTC. This gives the protein CASSSAGVRNEQFF.

This chain connects TRBV10-3 to TRBJ2-1, with D uncertain. Germline loops: CDR1 ENHRY, CDR2 SYGVKD. The CDR3 contains 10 residues. DNA of the CDR3: TGTGCTTCCGGCTGGGCTGAGCAGTTCTTC. Its protein is CASGWAEQFF.

The chain recombines TRBV18 with TRBJ1-2; D is unclear. The CDR3 is 16 amino acids. V lost 2 bases and J lost 7, with 20 bases in between. CDR1 is KGHSH, CDR2 LQKENI, per germline. CDR3 region: CASSPRANRAGGGYTF. For the CDR3, the DNA is TGTGCCAGCTCACCAAGGGCGAATCGGGCGGGAGGTGGCTACACCTTC.

The chain's CDR3 is CATTPGLSNQPQHF. The CDR3 region has the DNA TGTGCCACCACCCCGGGACTTTCCAATCAGCCCCAGCATTTT. The rearrangement joins TRBV28 to TRBJ1-5, with a tentative D call TRBD1 (5 bases). V gave up 10 bases and J gave up 3 bases, with 16 bases separating them. Germline V gene data show CDR1 as MDHEN and CDR2 as SYDVKM. CDR3 length: 14 amino acids.

This chain joins TRBV4-1 and TRBJ2-3; D unclear. Germline CDR1 is MGHRA and CDR2 is YSYEKL. The CDR3 extends over 15 amino acids. V lost 4 bases, J lost 3 bases, and 14 bases lay in between. CDR3 amino acids: CASSPLGGRTDTQYF. In nucleotides, the CDR3 is TGCGCCAGCAGCCCGCTGGGTGGGCGGACAGATACGCAGTATTTT.

This sequence joins TRBV7-3 and TRBJ2-3, with 11 bases matching TRBD2. The germline gives CDR1 SGHTA, CDR2 FQGTGA. The trim removed 6 bases at V and 2 bases at J, leaving 4 bases unmatched. The CDR3 has 15 amino acids. For the CDR3, the DNA is TGTGCCAGCAGGAGGGGACTAGCGGCCACAGATACGCAGTATTTT. It codes for CASRRGLAATDTQYF.

This chain uses TRBV28 with TRBJ1-5; no clear D. The CDR3 extends over 11 amino acids. Trimming removed 5 bases from V and 7 bases from J, with 6 bases in between. Per the germline V gene, CDR1 is MDHEN and CDR2 is SYDVKM. DNA of the CDR3: TGTGCCAGCAGTGCGGGACAGCCCCAGCATTTT. As protein: CASSAGQPQHF.

The sample holds one count of this clone. CDR3 nucleotide sequence: TGTGCCTGGAGCGGACAGATATATGAAAAACTGTTTTTT. Amino acids: CAWSGQIYEKLFF. The V and J genes are TRBV30 and TRBJ1-4, with a weak D call TRBD1 (6 bases). Trimming took off 3 bases at V and 6 bases at J, with 11 bases between the two ends. This CDR3 region has 13 residues. Germline V gene sequence: CDR1 GTSNPN, CDR2 SVGIG (reference sequence).

This chain joins TRBV5-1 and TRBJ2-1; tentative D call: TRBD2 (6 bases). Per the germline V gene, CDR1 is SGHRS and CDR2 is YFSETQ. The length of the CDR3 is 13 residues. V was clipped by 0 bases and J by 8 bases, with 9 bases between them. CDR3 DNA: TGCGCCAGCAGCTTGGCGGGGGTCGATGAGCAGTTCTTC. This gives the protein CASSLAGVDEQFF.

The chain combines TRBV6-6 with TRBJ2-3; no clear D gene. Trimming removed 0 bases from V and 1 base from J, with 2 bases in between. Germline lookup yields CDR1 MNHNY and CDR2 SVGAGI (reference sequence). The CDR3 has 13 amino acids. The CDR3: CASSYSGTDTQYF. In DNA, the CDR3 is TGTGCCAGCAGTTACTCTGGCACAGATACGCAGTATTTT.

The chain links TRBV25-1 to TRBJ1-1, with 9 bases matching TRBD1. Germline CDR1 MGHDK, CDR2 SYGVNS. CDR3 length: 13 amino acids. Trimming removed 3 bases from V and 8 bases from J; junction bases left unmatched: 4. CDR3 sequence reads: CASSEGTGREAFF. CDR3 nucleotides: TGTGCCAGCAGTGAGGGGACAGGGAGGGAAGCTTTCTTT.

The J gene is TRBJ1-4, the V gene TRBV10-2, with a weak D call TRBD1 (6 bases). There are 13 residues in the CDR3. With 9 bases removed from V and 5 bases from J, the gap between germline ends came to 13 bases. The germline V gene encodes CDR1 WSHSY and CDR2 SAAADI. CDR3 amino acids: CASSGQRNEKLFF. CDR3 sequence (DNA): TGCGCCAGTTCCGGACAGAGGAATGAAAAACTGTTTTTT.

The rearrangement joins TRBV27 to TRBJ2-7; D is unresolved. Trimming shortened V by 6 bases and J by 5 bases, and 20 bases separated the two germline ends. CDR1 MNHEY and CDR2 SMNVEV come from the germline V gene (reference sequence). The CDR3 runs to 15 residues. The CDR3 region has the DNA TGTGCCAGCAGATTGATTTTAAGCGATTCTGACGAGCAGTACTTC. This encodes CASRLILSDSDEQYF.